What follows is one T cell receptor (beta chain) and its context. Its antigen is as yet unknown. These data come from a study of T cell responses to AZD1222 COVID-19 vaccine. Study overall: Pooling of second doses given at about 4 or about 12 weeks was done. Findings and limits, study-wide: Recipients of two AZD1222 doses showed rising Spike-specific TCR breadth and depth. Regions 160-218 and 743-854 held dominance among vaccine-associated CD4 TCRs, which spanned spike.

Clones were read by immunoSEQ multiplex PCR, and TCRdb kept only the in-frame ones, dropping some. The table lists about 70,000 clones, around 84% of them singletons. Germline CDR1 reads SEHNR; CDR2 reads FQNEAQ (reference sequence). The CDR3 extends over 14 amino acids. Trimming cost V 2 bases and J 3 bases, with 11 bases left between them. The chain uses TRBV7-9 and TRBJ2-7; D gene uncertain. The sample consisted of peripheral blood, taken on day 0 of AZD1222 vaccination. The clonotype comes from an adult in good health. CDR3 in amino acids: CASSLYGGDYEQYF. CDR3 nucleotide sequence: TGTGCCAGCAGCTTATACGGCGGAGACTACGAGCAGTACTTC.